This T cell receptor (beta chain) was recorded in a study of control samples from healthy donors and cancer patients. The method was immunoSEQ multiplex PCR; TCRdb's version includes in-frame clones alone and lacks a portion of them. Of under 200,000 clones listed, around 94% are singletons. The CDR3 runs to 11 residues. The ends were cut back, 7 bases at V and 5 bases at J, with 8 bases in the middle. The V gene's germline CDR1 is LNHDA and CDR2 SQIVND (reference sequence). The specimen sequenced was PBMCs. The chain links TRBV19 to TRBJ1-2, with unresolved D. The receptor was isolated from a man between 60 and 75 years old with colorectal cancer. CDR3: CASKEGYGYTF. The DNA for the CDR3 is TGTGCCAGTAAGGAGGGTTATGGCTACACCTTC.